This TCR beta chain emerged from a study of T cells in Graves' hyperthyroidism and ophthalmopathy. What was amplified from RNA transcripts were TCR beta CDR3 regions. The HTBI primer set drove a first-round RT-PCR of the TCR CDR3. Using its own MiXCR run on the multiplex PCR reads, TCRdb lists one record per CDR3 protein. The sample lists 500,000 to 650,000 distinct CDR3 sequences; approximately 14% were seen once. The CDR3 has 12 amino acids. Per germline, CDR1 DFQATT and CDR2 SNEGSKA (reference sequence). Trimming shortened V by 0 bases and J by 6 bases, and 9 bases separated the two germline ends. This clonotype was recorded a few times. Antigen specificity is unknown. Notes on the study in general: Stable hyperthyroidism was told apart from ophthalmopathy by a model built on 13 V-J features.

The receptor's source is a woman aged 40 to 49 with Graves' hyperthyroidism. The sequencing input was blood. The rearrangement joins TRBV20-1 to TRBJ2-7, with D hard to call. Here the CDR3 reads CSAREEGSEQYF. CDR3 DNA sequence: TGCAGTGCTAGAGAGGAAGGGTCCGAGCAGTACTTC.